The rows below give T cell receptor beta chains drawn from one sample of a study of blood T cells in healthy people across ages. MiXCR was run by TCRdb on the 5' RACE reads, yielding one entry per CDR3 protein. The sample consists of 850,000 to 1,000,000 distinct CDR3 sequences, roughly 51% of them appearing once. Sequencing input: blood. The source is an older woman in good health. The CDR3 runs from the conserved cysteine through the conserved F or W. Fields, in order: V gene, CDR3 length, D gene, clone size, J gene, CDR3 protein, CDR3 DNA. The D gene is left open where the match is weak. The size field is filled for only some rows; it gives once, few, many or a size class.

V gene: TRBV12-3/TRBV12-4; CDR3 length: 14; D gene: -; clone size: few; J gene: TRBJ1-5; CDR3 protein: CASSLNSVNQPQHF; CDR3 DNA: TGTGCCAGCAGTTTGAACAGCGTTAATCAGCCCCAGCATTTT
V gene: TRBV28; CDR3 length: 16; D gene: TRBD2; clone size: -; J gene: TRBJ2-3; CDR3 protein: CASSPGLAVLSGTQYF; CDR3 DNA: TGTGCCAGCAGTCCGGGACTAGCGGTATTGAGTGGTACGCAGTATTTT
V gene: TRBV12-3/TRBV12-4; CDR3 length: 15; D gene: TRBD2; clone size: few; J gene: TRBJ2-5; CDR3 protein: CASSGGTPLSETQYF; CDR3 DNA: TGTGCCAGCAGCGGGGGGACTCCCTTAAGTGAGACCCAGTACTTC
V gene: TRBV20-1; CDR3 length: 14; D gene: -; clone size: -; J gene: TRBJ1-1; CDR3 protein: CSAREIGVNTEAFF; CDR3 DNA: TGCAGTGCTAGAGAGATAGGCGTGAACACTGAAGCTTTCTTT
V gene: TRBV6-1; CDR3 length: 12; D gene: -; clone size: -; J gene: TRBJ2-5; CDR3 protein: CASSVAGREQYF; CDR3 DNA: TGTGCCAGCAGTGTGGCTGGGCGTGAGCAGTACTTC
V gene: TRBV3-1; CDR3 length: 15; D gene: -; clone size: -; J gene: TRBJ1-2; CDR3 protein: CASSPSSTGNYGYTF; CDR3 DNA: TGTGCCAGCAGCCCTTCCAGCACAGGGAACTATGGCTACACCTTC
V gene: TRBV20-1; CDR3 length: 14; D gene: TRBD1; clone size: few; J gene: TRBJ1-5; CDR3 protein: CSATTGMSNQPQHF; CDR3 DNA: TGCAGTGCTACGACAGGGATGAGCAATCAGCCCCAGCATTTT
V gene: TRBV28; CDR3 length: 15; D gene: TRBD1; clone size: -; J gene: TRBJ2-7; CDR3 protein: CASNTWGQGTGEQYF; CDR3 DNA: TGTGCCAGCAACACCTGGGGACAGGGGACGGGCGAGCAGTACTTC
V gene: TRBV6-2/TRBV6-3; CDR3 length: 20; D gene: TRBD1; clone size: many; J gene: TRBJ1-4; CDR3 protein: CASSYSERDRGRGFNEKLFF; CDR3 DNA: TGTGCCAGCAGTTACTCGGAAAGAGACAGGGGAAGAGGATTTAATGAAAAACTGTTTTTT
V gene: TRBV20-1; CDR3 length: 14; D gene: TRBD2; clone size: few; J gene: TRBJ2-3; CDR3 protein: CRTSGSLETDTQYF; CDR3 DNA: TGCAGGACTAGCGGGAGTCTGGAGACAGATACGCAGTATTTT
V gene: TRBV4-1; CDR3 length: 16; D gene: -; clone size: -; J gene: TRBJ1-2; CDR3 protein: CASSQPIRGANYGYTF; CDR3 DNA: TGCGCCAGCAGCCAGCCTATCAGGGGAGCTAACTATGGCTACACCTTC
V gene: TRBV20-1; CDR3 length: 13; D gene: TRBD2; clone size: -; J gene: TRBJ2-7; CDR3 protein: CSAAGLLTYEQYF; CDR3 DNA: TGCAGTGCCGCGGGACTACTAACCTACGAGCAGTACTTC
V gene: TRBV20-1; CDR3 length: 14; D gene: -; clone size: -; J gene: TRBJ1-5; CDR3 protein: CSASGGVGGQPQHF; CDR3 DNA: TGCAGTGCTAGTGGAGGGGTGGGAGGGCAGCCCCAGCATTTT
V gene: TRBV5-1; CDR3 length: 17; D gene: -; clone size: -; J gene: TRBJ1-4; CDR3 protein: CASSLGGPGLGREKLFF; CDR3 DNA: TGCGCCAGCAGCTTGGGGGGCCCGGGACTTGGGAGAGAAAAACTGTTTTTT
V gene: TRBV29-1; CDR3 length: 17; D gene: TRBD2; clone size: -; J gene: TRBJ2-2; CDR3 protein: CSVEYPAAGVYTGELFF; CDR3 DNA: TGCAGCGTTGAATACCCGGCAGCGGGAGTATATACCGGGGAGCTGTTTTTT
V gene: TRBV4-2; CDR3 length: 14; D gene: -; clone size: few; J gene: TRBJ2-3; CDR3 protein: CASSQERLRYTQYF; CDR3 DNA: TGTGCCAGCAGCCAAGAAAGACTTCGGTATACGCAGTATTTT
V gene: TRBV4-2; CDR3 length: 16; D gene: -; clone size: few; J gene: TRBJ1-5; CDR3 protein: CASSQGAERGAQPQHF; CDR3 DNA: TGTGCCAGCAGCCAAGGGGCGGAAAGGGGGGCCCAGCCCCAGCATTTT
V gene: TRBV4-3; CDR3 length: 18; D gene: -; clone size: -; J gene: TRBJ2-1; CDR3 protein: CASSQDFPWTSLWDEQFF; CDR3 DNA: TGCGCCAGCAGCCAAGATTTTCCCTGGACTTCCCTGTGGGATGAGCAGTTCTTC
V gene: TRBV2; CDR3 length: 13; D gene: -; clone size: once; J gene: TRBJ2-3; CDR3 protein: CASIQGPEARQYF; CDR3 DNA: TGTGCCAGCATTCAGGGACCCGAGGCTAGGCAGTATTTT
V gene: TRBV5-6; CDR3 length: 15; D gene: -; clone size: -; J gene: TRBJ2-1; CDR3 protein: CASLPASAPYNEQFF; CDR3 DNA: TGTGCCAGCTTGCCGGCTAGCGCCCCCTACAATGAGCAGTTCTTC
V gene: TRBV7-7; CDR3 length: 15; D gene: TRBD2; clone size: -; J gene: TRBJ2-7; CDR3 protein: CASSAGLAADYEQYF; CDR3 DNA: TGTGCCAGCAGCGCAGGACTAGCGGCTGACTACGAGCAGTACTTC
V gene: TRBV3-1; CDR3 length: 14; D gene: -; clone size: few; J gene: TRBJ2-5; CDR3 protein: CASSQRLAQETQYF; CDR3 DNA: TGTGCCAGCAGCCAAAGGCTAGCGCAAGAGACCCAGTACTTC
V gene: TRBV29-1; CDR3 length: 13; D gene: -; clone size: -; J gene: TRBJ2-4; CDR3 protein: CSVVRDSKNIQYF; CDR3 DNA: TGCAGCGTAGTCAGGGATTCCAAAAACATTCAGTACTTC
V gene: TRBV3-1; CDR3 length: 18; D gene: TRBD1; clone size: -; J gene: TRBJ2-2; CDR3 protein: CASTGGQGEWNGDWELFF; CDR3 DNA: TGTGCCAGCACAGGGGGACAGGGGGAATGGAATGGAGATTGGGAGCTGTTTTTT
V gene: TRBV20-1; CDR3 length: 13; D gene: TRBD2; clone size: -; J gene: TRBJ2-7; CDR3 protein: CSAGSGSRYEQYF; CDR3 DNA: TGCAGTGCTGGTAGCGGGAGTCGCTACGAGCAGTACTTC
V gene: TRBV11-2; CDR3 length: 16; D gene: TRBD2; clone size: -; J gene: TRBJ2-7; CDR3 protein: CASSSTTSALYNEQYF; CDR3 DNA: TGTGCCAGCAGCTCCACGACTAGCGCGCTCTACAATGAGCAGTACTTC
V gene: TRBV4-3; CDR3 length: 13; D gene: -; clone size: -; J gene: TRBJ2-7; CDR3 protein: CASSQGQHYEQYF; CDR3 DNA: TGCGCCAGCAGCCAAGGACAGCACTACGAGCAGTACTTC
V gene: TRBV6-2/TRBV6-3; CDR3 length: 15; D gene: -; clone size: many; J gene: TRBJ2-7; CDR3 protein: CASSYGGAASYEQYF; CDR3 DNA: TGTGCCAGCAGTTACGGGGGGGCAGCGAGCTACGAGCAGTACTTC
V gene: TRBV20-1; CDR3 length: 14; D gene: -; clone size: -; J gene: TRBJ1-5; CDR3 protein: CSARHSQTAGPQHF; CDR3 DNA: TGCAGTGCTAGGCACAGTCAGACCGCGGGGCCCCAGCATTTT
V gene: TRBV20-1; CDR3 length: 14; D gene: TRBD2; clone size: -; J gene: TRBJ2-1; CDR3 protein: CSARDPTSANEQFF; CDR3 DNA: TGCAGTGCTAGAGATCCCACTAGCGCCAATGAGCAGTTCTTC
V gene: TRBV12-3/TRBV12-4; CDR3 length: 17; D gene: -; clone size: once; J gene: TRBJ2-7; CDR3 protein: CASSLGYGTATYYEQYF; CDR3 DNA: TGTGCCAGCAGTTTAGGATATGGGACGGCCACTTACTACGAGCAGTACTTC
V gene: TRBV5-1; CDR3 length: 13; D gene: -; clone size: -; J gene: TRBJ1-1; CDR3 protein: CASSFSGVAEAFF; CDR3 DNA: TGCGCCAGCAGCTTTTCAGGGGTTGCTGAAGCTTTCTTT
V gene: TRBV5-1; CDR3 length: 15; D gene: TRBD1; clone size: -; J gene: TRBJ2-1; CDR3 protein: CASSLQGAAYNEQFF; CDR3 DNA: TGCGCCAGCAGCTTGCAGGGGGCGGCCTACAATGAGCAGTTCTTC